This record covers a single TCR beta chain. Its matching antigen is unknown. This sample was taken from a study of T cell responses to AZD1222 COVID-19 vaccine. Whole-study findings and limits: Donors were mostly white British, more females; clonal diversity possibly underestimated. At study baseline, merely six AZD1222 recipients were seropositive.

Data came from immunoSEQ multiplex PCR; TCRdb stores just in-frame clones and leaves some out. Among about 110,000 clones listed, approximately 89% were seen once. This CDR3 is built from 13 residues. From germline, CDR1 is MNHNS and CDR2 SASEGT. Deletions cut 2 bases from V and 4 bases from J, with 6 bases between. The sequences come from peripheral blood, collected on day 0 of MenACWY control vaccination. The sequence was obtained from an adult in good health. The V gene is TRBV6-1, the J gene TRBJ2-4; D might be TRBD1 (6 bases). The CDR3, as DNA: TGTGCCAGCAGTGAAACAGGGAAAAACATTCAGTACTTC. This encodes CASSETGKNIQYF.